Each of the 26 T cell receptor beta chains below was sequenced from the same sample in a study of blood T cell repertoires in COVID-19. Clones were sequenced by immunoSEQ multiplex PCR, and TCRdb holds only the in-frame ones, with some missing. Of a few hundred thousand clones in the sample, more than 70% were seen once. The sample was peripheral blood. These receptors all stem from a man aged 40-49 years with acute or convalescent COVID-19.

This clone was counted a single time. The chain couples TRBV19 to TRBJ1-1, with 10 bases fitting TRBD1. This CDR3 contains 15 residues. Germline values: CDR1 LNHDA, CDR2 SQIVND (reference sequence). V was pared by 2 bases and J by 5 bases, with 5 bases of the junction left unmatched. The CDR3, as DNA: TGTGCCAGTAGTATATCCGGGACAGGGGTTACTGAAGCTTTCTTT. Its protein product is CASSISGTGVTEAFF.

This chain joins TRBV19 and TRBJ2-5, with a possible D match to TRBD2 (6 bases). V was clipped by 4 bases and J by 5 bases, with 14 bases between them. The CDR3 spans 14 residues. Germline lookup yields CDR1 LNHDA and CDR2 SQIVND (reference sequence). The CDR3, as DNA: TGTGCCAGTAGTAGGACTATCAGTGCCGAGACCCAGTACTTC. Translated: CASSRTISAETQYF.

This chain links TRBV29-1 with TRBJ1-2, with 8 bases identical to TRBD1. The trim removed 7 bases at V and 6 bases at J, leaving 7 bases unmatched. The CDR3 is 12 amino acids. CDR1 and CDR2 from the germline V gene are SQVTM and ANQGSEA. CDR3: CSGSTGVNGYTF. The CDR3 nucleotides are TGCAGCGGATCGACAGGGGTCAATGGCTACACCTTC.

The chain links TRBV9 to TRBJ1-2, with TRBD1 matching 7 bases. The J segment lost 8 bases and the V segment lost 3 bases, leaving 7 bases of the junction unmatched. This CDR3 has 13 amino acids. Looked up from germline, CDR1 is SGDLS and CDR2 is YYNGEE. CDR3 sequence: CASSGDSPRGYTF. CDR3 nucleotide sequence: TGTGCCAGCAGCGGGGACAGCCCTAGGGGCTACACCTTC.

This chain joins TRBV9 and TRBJ2-1; 15 positions agree with TRBD2. Germline lookup yields CDR1 SGDLS and CDR2 YYNGEE. CDR3 length: 16 amino acids. J gave up 9 bases and V 3 bases, and 7 bases lay outside the gene matches. The CDR3 here is CASSAKGLAGGGEQFF. CDR3 nucleotides: TGTGCCAGCAGCGCAAAGGGACTAGCGGGAGGAGGTGAGCAGTTCTTC.

The chain joins TRBV5-1 to TRBJ2-6; TRBD1 aligns across 9 bases. V lost 3 bases to trimming and J lost 3 bases; unmatched junction nucleotides: 4. Germline CDR1 is SGHRS and CDR2 is YFSETQ. This CDR3 has 16 residues. The CDR3 protein is CASSSGTGFGANVLTF. CDR3 in DNA: TGCGCCAGCAGCTCTGGGACAGGGTTTGGGGCCAACGTCCTGACTTTC.

V usage is TRBV6-2 or TRBV6-3 and J usage is TRBJ1-2, with D unclear. This CDR3 is 17 amino acids long. Germline lookup yields CDR1 MNHEY and CDR2 SVGEGT. Trimming took off 0 bases at V and 1 base at J, with 15 bases between the two ends. The CDR3 DNA reads TGTGCCAGCAGTTACTCGATTTCGGCAGACTATAACTATGGCTACACCTTC. It encodes CASSYSISADYNYGYTF.

The rearrangement uses TRBV9 and TRBJ2-1; the D gene is possibly TRBD1 (6 bases). CDR3 length: 14 residues. Trimming cost V 4 bases and J 3 bases, with 11 bases left between them. Per the germline V gene, CDR1 is SGDLS and CDR2 is YYNGEE. The CDR3 is CASSPGDFYNEQFF. CDR3 nucleotides: TGTGCCAGCAGCCCAGGGGATTTCTACAATGAGCAGTTCTTC.

The V and J genes are TRBV2 and TRBJ1-6; tentatively, D is TRBD1 (5 bases). Germline-derived CDR1 and CDR2 are SNHLY and FYNNEI. Trimming cost V 1 base and J 5 bases, with 6 bases left between them. CDR3 length equals 14 residues. DNA for the CDR3: TGTGCCAGCAGTGAAGAGGGGAATAATTCACCCCTCCACTTT. Translated: CASSEEGNNSPLHF.

This clone appeared a few times. This chain links TRBV7-9 with TRBJ2-2; 11 bases fit TRBD1. Germline CDR1 and CDR2: SEHNR and FQNEAQ (reference sequence). V shed 2 bases and J 7 bases; nucleotides not matched to a gene: 6. This CDR3 region has 16 residues. The DNA for the CDR3 is TGTGCCAGCAGCTTACCCCGGGACAGGGGGAGCGGGGAGCTGTTTTTT. This translates into CASSLPRDRGSGELFF.

This chain uses TRBV5-1 with TRBJ2-5; 10 positions match TRBD1. This CDR3 is built from 15 residues. Germline V gives CDR1 SGHRS, CDR2 YFSETQ. V lost 3 bases and J lost 2; bases outside the gene matches: 4. The CDR3: CASSWGTGAQETQYF. CDR3 nucleotide sequence: TGCGCCAGCAGCTGGGGGACAGGGGCGCAAGAGACCCAGTACTTC.

The V call is TRBV7-8, the J call TRBJ1-5; weak D call: TRBD1 (5 bases). CDR1 is SGHVS, CDR2 FQNEAQ, per germline. The CDR3 is made up of 14 amino acids. The V gene lost 4 bases and the J gene lost 6 bases, with 13 bases spanning the gap. The CDR3 coding sequence is TGTGCCAGCAGCTCTCGGGGGGAAGGTCAGCCCCAGCATTTT. As protein: CASSSRGEGQPQHF. The complete variable domain, with remaining parts taken from reference TRBV7-8 and TRBJ1-5, reads GAGVSQSPRYKVAKRGQDVALRCDPISGHVSLFWYQQALGQGPEFLTYFQNEAQLDKSGLPSDRFFAERPEGSVSTLKIQRTQQEDSAVYLCASSSRGEGQPQHFGDGTRLSIL.

The V and J genes are TRBV27 and TRBJ2-1; TRBD2 aligns across 7 bases. The CDR3 covers 16 residues. Germline V gene sequence: CDR1 MNHEY, CDR2 SMNVEV (reference sequence). Losses at the gene ends were 0 bases for V and 6 bases for J; bases not matched to a gene: 8. This chain's CDR3 is CASSLSWREMRNEQFF. DNA of the CDR3: TGTGCCAGCAGTTTATCGTGGCGGGAGATGCGCAATGAGCAGTTCTTC.

The chain is built from TRBV5-1 and TRBJ1-3, with no clear D. This CDR3 spans 17 amino acids. The germline V and J ends were trimmed by 4 bases and 0 bases, with 17 bases remaining between them. Germline V lookup: CDR1 SGHRS, CDR2 YFSETQ. The CDR3 DNA is TGCGCCAGCAGCCGGGCGGGGTCCCCGAGCTCTGGAAACACCATATATTTT. Its protein is CASSRAGSPSSGNTIYF.

The chain has TRBV15 and TRBJ1-6; D remains unclear. Germline V gene lookup returns CDR1 LNHNV and CDR2 YYDKDF (reference sequence). This CDR3 comprises 13 residues. V was clipped by 4 bases and J by 10 bases, with 11 bases between them. The CDR3 nucleotides read TGTGCCACCAGCACGGGAGGCTTCTCACCCCTCCACTTT. Amino acids: CATSTGGFSPLHF.

This clone was detected only once. The gene calls are TRBV5-1 and TRBJ1-4, with TRBD1 matching 10 bases. V trimming: 3 bases; J trimming: 7 bases; junction bases outside the gene matches: 3. Per germline, CDR1 SGHRS and CDR2 YFSETQ. The CDR3 is 14 residues long. The CDR3 is CASSSTGGGEKLFF. CDR3 sequence (DNA): TGCGCCAGCAGCTCGACAGGGGGCGGTGAAAAACTGTTTTTT.

The chain combines TRBV28 with TRBJ1-5; the D gene is possibly TRBD1 (5 bases). V gave up 3 bases and J gave up 2 bases, with 14 bases separating them. The CDR3 covers 16 residues. CDR1 is MDHEN, CDR2 SYDVKM, per germline. The CDR3 DNA reads as TGTGCCAGCAGTTTTGACCAAAGGGGCGGCAATCAGCCCCAGCATTTT. Its protein is CASSFDQRGGNQPQHF.

This rearrangement joins TRBV15 to TRBJ2-3; possible D gene TRBD2, 6 bases. CDR3 length equals 14 residues. Germline values: CDR1 LNHNV, CDR2 YYDKDF (reference sequence). The ends were cut back, 8 bases at V and 6 bases at J, with 18 bases in the middle. CDR3 nucleotides: TGTGCCACCGCGGTAGGTGGGGGGACGGATACGCAGTATTTT. Amino acid sequence: CATAVGGGTDTQYF.

The chain employs TRBV25-1 and TRBJ2-1, with 8 bases identical to TRBD1. From germline, CDR1 is MGHDK and CDR2 SYGVNS. J lost 8 bases, V lost 11 bases, and 2 bases had no gene match. This CDR3 region has 10 residues. The CDR3 region has the DNA TGTGCCGCAGGGGGCTATGAGCAGTTCTTC. This codes for CAAGGYEQFF.

This clone was counted a few times. The chain joins TRBV3-1 (or the pseudogene TRBV3-2) to TRBJ2-7, with 7 bases identical to TRBD1. This CDR3 spans 12 amino acids. V shed 8 bases and J 5 bases; nucleotides not matched to a gene: 6. Germline V gives CDR1 LGHDT, CDR2 YNNKEL (reference sequence). The CDR3 is CASSTRGHEQYF. CDR3 in DNA: TGTGCCAGCTCTACAAGGGGGCACGAGCAGTACTTC.

The CDR3 region is CAWSRNRGVTQPQHF. CDR3 coding DNA: TGTGCCTGGAGTAGGAACAGGGGCGTAACACAGCCCCAGCATTTT. The rearrangement links TRBV30 to TRBJ1-5, with 7 positions matching TRBD1. The CDR3 loop spans 15 amino acids. Germline V gives CDR1 GTSNPN, CDR2 SVGIG (reference sequence). J was trimmed by 7 bases and V by 2 bases; bases with no gene match: 11.

The sample holds one count of this clone. V is TRBV7-8 and J is TRBJ2-3; 7 nucleotides agree with TRBD1. V lost 3 bases and J lost 0; bases outside the gene matches: 6. CDR1 and CDR2 (germline): SGHVS, FQNEAQ. The length of the CDR3 is 16 residues. The CDR3 region has the DNA TGTGCCAGCAGCTTTGTAACAGGGGCTAGCACAGATACGCAGTATTTT. Translated: CASSFVTGASTDTQYF.

The chain has TRBV7-9 and TRBJ2-7; 10 nucleotides line up with TRBD2. Germline V gene data show CDR1 as SEHNR and CDR2 as FQNEAQ (reference sequence). V gave up 6 bases and J gave up 4 bases; unmatched junction bases: 12. The CDR3 has 16 residues. This CDR3 is CASSGDSGGLAYEQYF. CDR3 in DNA: TGTGCCAGCAGTGGAGATAGCGGGGGGTTGGCATACGAGCAGTACTTC.

The chain employs TRBV27 and TRBJ2-3; D unresolved. CDR3 length: 16 residues. Trimming removed 6 bases from V and 0 bases from J, with 16 bases in between. Germline CDR1 is MNHEY and CDR2 is SMNVEV (reference sequence). The CDR3 region is CASSPDFALSTDTQYF. In DNA form, the CDR3 reads TGTGCCAGCAGCCCTGACTTTGCACTTAGCACAGATACGCAGTATTTT.

V is TRBV28 and J is TRBJ2-5, with 10 bases lining up with TRBD1. The CDR3 extends over 15 amino acids. J lost 2 bases, V lost 4 bases, and 4 bases had no gene match. The V gene's germline CDR1 is MDHEN and CDR2 SYDVKM. The CDR3 nucleotides are TGTGCCAGCAGTTACCGACAGGGGGCTCAAGAGACCCAGTACTTC. It yields the protein CASSYRQGAQETQYF.

This clone was observed a single time. The chain links TRBV7-8 to TRBJ2-1, with 9 bases matching TRBD1. CDR1 and CDR2 (germline): SGHVS, FQNEAQ. This CDR3 is 16 amino acids long. J lost 7 bases, V lost 5 bases, and 12 bases had no gene match. The CDR3 nucleotides read TGTGCCAGCAGCCCGCCGGGACAGGGAACAGTAAATGAGCAGTTCTTC. This sequence encodes CASSPPGQGTVNEQFF.